The sequence of this T cell receptor beta chain was determined in a study of blood T cells in healthy people across ages. General study results and limits: Significant beta diversity loss was already apparent by age approximately 38, declining roughly linearly. TCR beta diversity correlated strongly with naive T cell percentage. Donors of long life had a larger count of naive CD4+ cells and greater diversity than aged donors.

V lost 4 bases to trimming and J lost 5 bases; unmatched junction nucleotides: 13. Germline CDR1 and CDR2: SGDLS and YYNGEE. This CDR3 region has 17 residues. This clonotype occurred a few times. Its antigen is unidentified. Healthy Russian Caucasian donors spanned ages about 6 to 95 years. Sample-barcoded 5' priming and a J-beta primer mix drove a second PCR of roughly 6 to 12 cycles. Using its own MiXCR run on the 5' RACE reads, TCRdb lists one record per CDR3 protein. Among roughly 1,500,000 distinct CDR3 sequences listed, roughly 32% were seen once. V usage is TRBV9 and J usage is TRBJ2-5; TRBD2 agrees at 11 bases. The receptor comes from a woman aged 30 to 39 in good health. What was sequenced was blood. DNA of the CDR3: TGTGCCAGCAGCAGACGCTTACTAGCGGGAGCGGGCGAGACCCAGTACTTC. Protein: CASSRRLLAGAGETQYF.